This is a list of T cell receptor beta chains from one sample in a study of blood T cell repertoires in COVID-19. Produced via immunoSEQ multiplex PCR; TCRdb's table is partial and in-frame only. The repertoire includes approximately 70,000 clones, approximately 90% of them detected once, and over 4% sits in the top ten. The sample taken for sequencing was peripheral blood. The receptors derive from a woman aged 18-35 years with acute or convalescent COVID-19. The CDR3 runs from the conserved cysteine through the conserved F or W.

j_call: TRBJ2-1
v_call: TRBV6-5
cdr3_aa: CASSGGTRRSNEQFF

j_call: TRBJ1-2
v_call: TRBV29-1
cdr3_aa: CSVEFTQGDYGYTF

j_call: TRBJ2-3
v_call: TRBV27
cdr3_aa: CASSTRLAGLKGDTQYF

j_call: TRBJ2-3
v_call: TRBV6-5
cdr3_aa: CASRPGLAIDTQYF

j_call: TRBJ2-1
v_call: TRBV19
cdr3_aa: CASSILAGGNEQFF

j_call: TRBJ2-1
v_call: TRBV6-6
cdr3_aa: CASSPTNSEQFF

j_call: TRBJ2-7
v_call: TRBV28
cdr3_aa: CASSAPKEPGHPVVYQYEQYF

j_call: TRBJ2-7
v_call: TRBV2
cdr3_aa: CAAGQNSYEQYF

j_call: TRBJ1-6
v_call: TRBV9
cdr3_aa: CASSEDSLAYNSPLHF

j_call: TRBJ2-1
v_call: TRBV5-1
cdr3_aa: CASSFLAGISYNEQFF

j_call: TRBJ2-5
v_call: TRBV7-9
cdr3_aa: CASSLEGGTQYF

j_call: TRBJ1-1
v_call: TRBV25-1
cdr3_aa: CASRDRGGNTEAFF

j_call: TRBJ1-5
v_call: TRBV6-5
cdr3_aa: CASSYKGASNQPQHF

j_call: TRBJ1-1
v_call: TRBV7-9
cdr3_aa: CASTQGEAEAFF

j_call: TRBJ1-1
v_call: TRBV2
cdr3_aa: CASTLDTGDTEAFF

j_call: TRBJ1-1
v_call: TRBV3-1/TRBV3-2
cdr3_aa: CASSQSGSVAEAFF

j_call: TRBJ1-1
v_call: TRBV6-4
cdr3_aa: CASSDNPGTGNTEAFF

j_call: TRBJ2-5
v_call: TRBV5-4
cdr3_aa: CASSTSFGTSGNRLGTQYF

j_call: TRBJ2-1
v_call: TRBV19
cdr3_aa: CASSDAGTSGGYNEQFF